What follows is one T cell receptor beta chain and its context. Antigen: not known. This CDR3 comprises 15 residues. At the time of sampling, donors were nominally healthy, though unrecorded immune exposures were likely. PCR amplification relied on 60 Vbeta primers (plus 13 Jbeta primers). Profiling relied on immunoSEQ multiplex PCR, and the TCRdb table lists in-frame clones only, not all of them. The top ten clones hold approximately 0.99% of a sample with around 190,000 clones, about 80% of them seen once. These data belong to a study of cytomegalovirus exposure and HLA in healthy donors. Overall study: The Caucasian-associated ancestry cluster contained about 80% of the approximately 420 genotyped donors. Study-wide points: What was likely a sequencing artifact was a cluster of highly shared sequence variants. Among donors in an Asian-associated ancestry cluster, a later analysis reportedly found fewer N-insertions than the roughly 610-donor mean.

The sequenced sample was PBMCs. This clonotype was sampled from a woman in her thirties or forties in good health and CMV-seronegative. The J gene is TRBJ2-3, the V gene TRBV21-1; the table gives TRBD1 as D, unverified against the DNA. TRBV21-1 is marked as a pseudogene. DNA for the CDR3: TGTGCCAGCAGCAAACGGGCAGGGTCCACAGATACGCAGTATTTT. This gives the protein CASSKRAGSTDTQYF.